These 28 T cell receptor beta chains came from one sample sequenced in a study of blood T cell repertoires in COVID-19. Profiling relied on immunoSEQ multiplex PCR, and the TCRdb table lists in-frame clones only, not all of them. The table lists about 420,000 clones, approximately 90% of them singletons. Sequenced material: peripheral blood. The receptor set was obtained from a young man with COVID-19, enrolled during active disease.

The rearrangement uses TRBV27 and TRBJ2-1; 10 bases are shared with TRBD1. Germline V gene data show CDR1 as MNHEY and CDR2 as SMNVEV (reference sequence). The ends lost 5 bases at V and 7 bases at J; junction bases unmatched: 11. The CDR3 is 16 amino acids. CDR3 DNA: TGTGCCAGCAGTCCCCGACAGGGGGCGGTGATAAATGAGCAGTTCTTC. Translated, it gives CASSPRQGAVINEQFF.

The gene calls are TRBV29-1 and TRBJ2-1; TRBD1 matches at 8 bases. With 4 bases clipped from V and 12 bases from J, the junction kept 8 bases outside the gene matches. This CDR3 comprises 12 residues. CDR1 SQVTM and CDR2 ANQGSEA come from the germline V gene. The CDR3 is CSVGGQGARQFF. CDR3 nucleotide sequence: TGCAGCGTTGGGGGGCAGGGGGCGAGGCAGTTCTTC.

The V gene is TRBV2, the J gene TRBJ1-6; D ambiguous. Looked up from germline, CDR1 is SNHLY and CDR2 is FYNNEI. The V end lost 5 bases, the J end lost 8 bases, and 13 bases lay between the germline ends. There are 14 residues in the CDR3. Here the CDR3 DNA reads TGTGCCAGCAGTAAACAGTTAAAAGATTCACCCCTCCACTTT. The encoded protein is CASSKQLKDSPLHF.

The V gene is TRBV7-9, the J gene TRBJ1-4, with D unresolved. CDR1 SEHNR and CDR2 FQNEAQ come from the germline V gene (reference sequence). The CDR3 has 14 residues. V lost 1 base and J lost 4, with 7 bases in between. The CDR3 protein is CASSLGANNEKLFF. The CDR3 DNA reads TGTGCCAGCAGCTTAGGGGCTAATAATGAAAAACTGTTTTTT.

This sequence joins TRBV7-8 and TRBJ2-5; TRBD1 aligns across 8 bases. V shed 2 bases and J 5 bases; nucleotides not matched to a gene: 7. The CDR3 loop spans 15 amino acids. Germline CDR1 and CDR2: SGHVS and FQNEAQ. The CDR3: CASSLNRGSEETQYF. The CDR3 region has the DNA TGTGCCAGCAGCTTAAACAGGGGGTCAGAGGAGACCCAGTACTTC.

This clone showed up just once. V and J are TRBV19 and TRBJ2-6; 8 bases agree with TRBD2. Germline V gene lookup returns CDR1 LNHDA and CDR2 SQIVND (reference sequence). Trimming cost V 4 bases and J 0 bases; bases outside gene matches: 8. The CDR3 sequence is 18 residues long. The CDR3 reads CASSTHKRGNSGANVLTF. The CDR3 DNA follows: TGTGCCAGTAGTACCCACAAGCGGGGGAACTCTGGGGCCAACGTCCTGACTTTC.

V usage is TRBV11-2 and J usage is TRBJ1-3, with D possibly being TRBD1 (6 bases). CDR3 size: 17 residues. CDR1 and CDR2 (germline): SGHAT, FQNNGV. The ends were cut back, 0 bases at V and 3 bases at J, with 15 bases in the middle. The CDR3, as DNA: TGTGCCAGCAGCTTAGAACCACGACAGGCTTATGGAAACACCATATATTTT. Translated: CASSLEPRQAYGNTIYF.

J is TRBJ1-1 and V is TRBV3-1 (or the pseudogene TRBV3-2); D possibly corresponds to TRBD1 (6 bases). The germline V and J ends were trimmed by 4 bases and 4 bases, with 19 bases remaining between them. The CDR3 has 16 residues. Germline assignment: CDR1 LGHDT and CDR2 YNNKEL (reference sequence). In DNA form, the CDR3 reads TGTGCCAGCAGCCCCTCACACACAGGGTTAGGCACTGAAGCTTTCTTT. It is translated as CASSPSHTGLGTEAFF.

The J gene is TRBJ2-7, the V gene TRBV5-6, with 7 bases fitting TRBD1. With V trimmed by 5 bases and J by 4 bases, 12 bases remained unmatched. This CDR3 region has 15 residues. Looked up from germline, CDR1 is SGHDT and CDR2 is YYEEEE. As DNA, the CDR3 is TGTGCCAGCAGTCGTACCGGGACAGAGCTTTACGAGCAGTACTTC. Protein sequence: CASSRTGTELYEQYF.

The chain uses TRBV9 and TRBJ2-5; D may be TRBD2 (5 bases). Trimming took off 4 bases at V and 4 bases at J, with 14 bases between the two ends. The CDR3 sequence is 14 residues long. CDR1 and CDR2 (germline): SGDLS, YYNGEE. CDR3 amino acids: CASSYSLAAETQYF. The CDR3 bases are TGTGCCAGCAGCTACTCCCTAGCTGCAGAGACCCAGTACTTC. Supplemented by reference TRBV9 and TRBJ2-5, the full variable domain reads DSGVTQTPKHLITATGQRVTLRCSPRSGDLSVYWYQQSLDQGLQFLIQYYNGEERAKGNILERFSAQQFPDLHSELNLSSLELGDSALYFCASSYSLAAETQYFGPGTRLLVL.

CDR3 sequence (DNA): TGTGCCAGCAGTCGAGGGACAGGGGATGGCTACACCTTC. Its translation: CASSRGTGDGYTF. The gene calls are TRBV12-3 or TRBV12-4 and TRBJ1-2; TRBD1 matches at 10 bases. CDR3 length: 13 amino acids. With V trimmed by 5 bases and J by 6 bases, 3 bases remained unmatched.

The J gene is TRBJ1-4, the V gene TRBV3-1 (or the pseudogene TRBV3-2), with a possible D match to TRBD1 (5 bases). CDR1 is LGHDT and CDR2 is YNNKEL in the germline V gene (reference sequence). The V gene lost 3 bases and the J gene lost 6 bases, with 11 bases spanning the gap. This CDR3 is 14 amino acids long. DNA for the CDR3: TGTGCCAGCAGCCAGAGGCGGGGGGATGAAAAACTGTTTTTT. As protein: CASSQRRGDEKLFF.

The chain employs TRBV5-1 and TRBJ2-5, with D possibly TRBD2 on 5 matching bases. V was cut by 3 bases and J by 1 base, with 16 bases left in between. The CDR3 contains 16 residues. Germline assignment: CDR1 SGHRS and CDR2 YFSETQ. The CDR3 here is CASSSGPLLGQETQYF. CDR3 DNA: TGCGCCAGCAGCTCCGGACCCCTACTAGGCCAAGAGACCCAGTACTTC.

The chain joins TRBV28 to TRBJ2-1, with 8 bases fitting TRBD1. Unmatched junction bases numbered 3, after V lost 2 bases and J lost 3 bases. The CDR3 has 15 residues. Germline CDR1 is MDHEN and CDR2 is SYDVKM. Written as DNA, the CDR3 is TGTGCCAGCAGTTTAGGTGGGACAGGCTACAATGAGCAGTTCTTC. This codes for CASSLGGTGYNEQFF.

Concerning this clone: The junction departs from the called germline gene at one end, perhaps through a read error. The chain uses TRBV28 and TRBJ2-5; 8 bases align to TRBD2. The CDR3 covers 11 residues. Looked up from germline, CDR1 is MDHEN and CDR2 is SYDVKM. CDR3 protein: CASSHPGGHNF. CDR3 bases: TGTGCCAGCAGCCACCCGGGGGGGCACAACTTC.

To note about this clone: Mismatch with germline at one junction end may stem from a read error. V usage is TRBV7-9 and J usage is TRBJ1-4; 7 bases match TRBD1. Per germline, CDR1 SEHNR and CDR2 FQNEAQ (reference sequence). The CDR3 extends over 14 amino acids. DNA of the CDR3: TGTGCCAGCAGCTCCGGGACAGCTAAAGAAAAACTGTTTTTT. Translated: CASSSGTAKEKLFF.

The chain joins TRBV5-1 to TRBJ2-1; the match to TRBD2 covers 11 bases. In germline, CDR1 is SGHRS, CDR2 YFSETQ. The trim removed 4 bases at V and 4 bases at J, leaving 4 bases unmatched. The CDR3 extends over 15 amino acids. The CDR3 region has the DNA TGCGCCAGCAGCCCAGTAGCGGGAGGGTACAATGAGCAGTTCTTC. This encodes CASSPVAGGYNEQFF.

This clone was counted only a few times. This chain uses TRBV5-1 with TRBJ2-7; D is possibly TRBD1 (6 bases). CDR1 and CDR2 from the germline V gene are SGHRS and YFSETQ. V dropped 4 bases and J dropped 6 bases, with 17 bases sitting between them. CDR3 length: 14 amino acids. The CDR3 reads CASSTAGTLPEQYF. The CDR3 nucleotides are TGCGCCAGCAGCACGGCCGGGACACTTCCCGAGCAGTACTTC.

The rearrangement links TRBV6-5 to TRBJ1-5; no reliable D call. The ends were cut back, 6 bases at V and 0 bases at J, with 12 bases in the middle. Per germline, CDR1 MNHEY and CDR2 SVGAGI. The CDR3 is 15 amino acids. This chain's CDR3 is CASRSQKYSNQPQHF. The DNA for the CDR3 is TGTGCCAGCAGGTCTCAGAAATATAGCAATCAGCCCCAGCATTTT.

This chain links TRBV6-5 with TRBJ2-6, with TRBD2 as a possible D gene (6 bases). The CDR3 extends over 15 amino acids. In germline, CDR1 is MNHEY, CDR2 SVGAGI. V lost 0 bases and J 3 bases, leaving 6 bases between the germline ends. The CDR3: CASSYSRGGANVLTF. In DNA, the CDR3 is TGTGCCAGCAGTTACTCGCGGGGTGGGGCCAACGTCCTGACTTTC.

This chain joins TRBV24-1 and TRBJ2-1; a weak D match, TRBD2 (5 bases). The CDR3 length is 15 residues. CDR1 is KGHDR, CDR2 SFDVKD, per germline. Trimming stripped 7 bases from V and 0 bases from J, with 12 bases between. The CDR3 DNA sequence: TGTGCCACCAGCCCTAGCTTGAGCTCCTACAATGAGCAGTTCTTC. Translation: CATSPSLSSYNEQFF.

This clone came up once. This chain joins TRBV5-1 and TRBJ1-2; TRBD1 matches at 9 bases. CDR3 length equals 15 residues. Germline CDR1 and CDR2: SGHRS and YFSETQ. V lost 0 bases and J lost 6; bases outside the gene matches: 6. CDR3 protein: CASSLGDRERDGYTF. The DNA of the CDR3 is TGCGCCAGCAGCTTGGGGGACAGGGAAAGGGATGGCTACACCTTC.

The chain combines TRBV6-6 with TRBJ2-5; D is unclear. The CDR3 consists of 14 residues. Germline loops: CDR1 MNHNY, CDR2 SVGAGI (reference sequence). V dropped 0 bases and J dropped 2 bases, with 7 bases sitting between them. CDR3 DNA sequence: TGTGCCAGCAGTTACTCGAACGAGCAAGAGACCCAGTACTTC. It yields the protein CASSYSNEQETQYF.

V is TRBV9 and J is TRBJ2-1, with TRBD2 identical over 11 bases. The junction had 8 bases not matched to a gene; V was cut back by 3 bases and J by 9 bases. CDR3 length: 15 amino acids. Germline V gene data show CDR1 as SGDLS and CDR2 as YYNGEE. The CDR3 coding sequence is TGTGCCAGCAGCGAATACGTAGCGGGAGGGGGTGAGCAGTTCTTC. Translating it yields CASSEYVAGGGEQFF.

The chain uses TRBV7-9 and TRBJ2-3; possibly TRBD2 for D (5 bases). Germline-derived CDR1 and CDR2 are SEHNR and FQNEAQ (reference sequence). Trimming removed 10 bases at V and 3 bases at J, with 14 bases between. This CDR3 has 13 residues. The CDR3 nucleotides read TGTGCCACCCTATACGGGGAGACAGATACGCAGTATTTT. Translation: CATLYGETDTQYF.

The CDR3 DNA follows: TGCGCCAGCAGCTTGGCACTAGCGGGGGGGCTGCAAGAGACCCAGTACTTC. This translates into CASSLALAGGLQETQYF. The gene calls are TRBV5-1 and TRBJ2-5, with 13 bases identical to TRBD2. Trimming at V came to 0 bases and at J to 2 bases, leaving 4 bases not matched to a gene. The germline V gene encodes CDR1 SGHRS and CDR2 YFSETQ. The CDR3 runs 17 residues.

The rearrangement links TRBV5-4 to TRBJ2-7, with 9 bases aligning to TRBD1. Germline V gives CDR1 SGHNT, CDR2 YYREEE (reference sequence). The CDR3 runs to 14 residues. V trimming: 4 bases; J trimming: 6 bases; junction bases outside the gene matches: 8. The CDR3 is CASSAWDRVGEQYF. CDR3 DNA sequence: TGTGCCAGCAGCGCCTGGGACAGGGTCGGCGAGCAGTACTTC. Full variable domain (rest looked up from reference TRBV5-4 and TRBJ2-7): ETGVTQSPTHLIKTRGQQVTLRCSSQSGHNTVSWYQQALGQGPQFIFQYYREEENGRGNFPPRFSGLQFPNYSSELNVNALELDDSALYLCASSAWDRVGEQYFGPGTRLTVT.

This clone appeared a single time. This sequence joins TRBV6-5 and TRBJ2-1, with a tentative D call TRBD1 (5 bases). V lost 0 bases to trimming and J lost 5 bases, with 11 bases between them. Germline values: CDR1 MNHEY, CDR2 SVGAGI. CDR3 size: 15 residues. As DNA, the CDR3 is TGTGCCAGCAGTTACTCGGCGACAGTAAACAATGAGCAGTTCTTC. Protein product: CASSYSATVNNEQFF.